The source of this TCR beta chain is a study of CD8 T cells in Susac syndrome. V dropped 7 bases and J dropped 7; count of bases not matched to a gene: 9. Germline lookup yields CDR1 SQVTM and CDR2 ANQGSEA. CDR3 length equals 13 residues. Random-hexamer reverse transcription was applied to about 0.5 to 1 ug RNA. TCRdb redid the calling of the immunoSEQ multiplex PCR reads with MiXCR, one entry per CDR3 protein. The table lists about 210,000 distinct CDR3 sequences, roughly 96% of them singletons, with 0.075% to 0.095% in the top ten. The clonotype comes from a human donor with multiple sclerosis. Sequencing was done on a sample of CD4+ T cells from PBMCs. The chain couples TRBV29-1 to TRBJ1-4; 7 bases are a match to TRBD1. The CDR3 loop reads CSARTGVGEKLFF. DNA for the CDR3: TGCAGCGCACGGACAGGCGTAGGTGAAAAACTGTTTTTT.